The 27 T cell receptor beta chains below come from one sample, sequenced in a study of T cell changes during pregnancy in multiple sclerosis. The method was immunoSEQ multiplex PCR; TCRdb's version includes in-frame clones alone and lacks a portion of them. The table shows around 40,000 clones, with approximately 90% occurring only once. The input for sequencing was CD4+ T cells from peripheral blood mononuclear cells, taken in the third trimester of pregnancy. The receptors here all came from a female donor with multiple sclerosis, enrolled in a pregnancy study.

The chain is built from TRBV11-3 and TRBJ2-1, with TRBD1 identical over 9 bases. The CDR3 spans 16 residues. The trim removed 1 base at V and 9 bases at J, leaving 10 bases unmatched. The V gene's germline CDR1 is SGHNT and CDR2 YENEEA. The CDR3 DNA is TGTGCCAGCAGCTTAGGGGACAGGGAGGGTAGGGGTGAGCAGTTCTTC. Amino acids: CASSLGDREGRGEQFF.

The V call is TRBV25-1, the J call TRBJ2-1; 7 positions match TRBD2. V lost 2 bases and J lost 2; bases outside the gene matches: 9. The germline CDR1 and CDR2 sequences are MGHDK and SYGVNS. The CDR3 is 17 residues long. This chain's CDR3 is CASSEGARAGAYNEQFF. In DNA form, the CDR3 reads TGTGCCAGCAGTGAAGGAGCTAGGGCGGGAGCCTACAATGAGCAGTTCTTC.

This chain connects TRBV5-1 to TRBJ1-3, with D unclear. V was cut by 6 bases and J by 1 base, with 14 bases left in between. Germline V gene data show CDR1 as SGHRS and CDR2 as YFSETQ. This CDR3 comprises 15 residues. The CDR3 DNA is TGCGCCAGCAAAATATCCCCGGGTTCTGGAAACACCATATATTTT. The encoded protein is CASKISPGSGNTIYF.

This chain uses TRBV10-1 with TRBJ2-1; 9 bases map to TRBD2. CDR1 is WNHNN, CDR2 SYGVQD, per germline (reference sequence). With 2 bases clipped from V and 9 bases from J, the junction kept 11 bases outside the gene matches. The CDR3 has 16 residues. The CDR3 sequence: CASSEEGAGGRSEQFF. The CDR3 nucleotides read TGCGCCAGCAGTGAGGAGGGGGCGGGAGGGAGATCTGAGCAGTTCTTC.

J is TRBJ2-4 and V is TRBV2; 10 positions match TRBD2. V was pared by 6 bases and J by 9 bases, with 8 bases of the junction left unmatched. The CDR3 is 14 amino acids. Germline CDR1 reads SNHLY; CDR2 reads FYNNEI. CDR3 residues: CASSPRTSGGIQYF. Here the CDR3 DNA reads TGTGCCAGCAGCCCCAGGACTAGCGGTGGCATTCAGTACTTC.

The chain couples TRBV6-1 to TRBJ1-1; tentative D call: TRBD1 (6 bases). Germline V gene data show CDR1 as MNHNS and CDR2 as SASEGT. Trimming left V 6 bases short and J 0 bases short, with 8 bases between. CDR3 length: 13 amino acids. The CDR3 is CASRGTMNTEAFF. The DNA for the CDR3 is TGTGCCAGCAGAGGGACAATGAACACTGAAGCTTTCTTT.

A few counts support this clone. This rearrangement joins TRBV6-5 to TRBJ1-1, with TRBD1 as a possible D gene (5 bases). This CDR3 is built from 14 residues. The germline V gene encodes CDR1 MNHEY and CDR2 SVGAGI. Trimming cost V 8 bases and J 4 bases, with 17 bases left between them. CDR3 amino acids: CASRAGYWGTEAFF. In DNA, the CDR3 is TGTGCCAGCCGTGCAGGGTATTGGGGCACTGAAGCTTTCTTT.

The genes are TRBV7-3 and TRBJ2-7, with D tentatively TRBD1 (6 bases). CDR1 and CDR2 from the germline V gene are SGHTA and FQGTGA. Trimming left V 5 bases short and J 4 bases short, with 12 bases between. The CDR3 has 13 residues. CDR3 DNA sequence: TGTGCCAGCAGCCTTCACACAGGGTACGAGCAGTACTTC. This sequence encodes CASSLHTGYEQYF. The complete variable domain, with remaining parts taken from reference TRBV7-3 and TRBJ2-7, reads GAGVSQTPSNKVTEKGKYVELRCDPISGHTALYWYRQSLGQGPEFLIYFQGTGAADDSGLPNDRFFAVRPEGSVSTLKIQRTERGDSAVYLCASSLHTGYEQYFGPGTRLTVT.

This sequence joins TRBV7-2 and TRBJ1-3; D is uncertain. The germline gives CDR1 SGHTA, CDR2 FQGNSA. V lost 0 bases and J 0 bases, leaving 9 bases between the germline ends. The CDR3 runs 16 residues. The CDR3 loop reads CASSLAPPVSGNTIYF. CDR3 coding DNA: TGTGCCAGCAGCTTAGCTCCACCAGTCTCTGGAAACACCATATATTTT.

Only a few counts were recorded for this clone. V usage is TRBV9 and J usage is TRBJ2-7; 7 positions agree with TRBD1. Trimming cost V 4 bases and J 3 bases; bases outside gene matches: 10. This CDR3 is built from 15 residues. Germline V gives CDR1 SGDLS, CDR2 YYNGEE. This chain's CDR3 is CASSPRPGQSYEQYF. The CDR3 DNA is TGTGCCAGCAGCCCCCGCCCGGGACAGAGCTACGAGCAGTACTTC.

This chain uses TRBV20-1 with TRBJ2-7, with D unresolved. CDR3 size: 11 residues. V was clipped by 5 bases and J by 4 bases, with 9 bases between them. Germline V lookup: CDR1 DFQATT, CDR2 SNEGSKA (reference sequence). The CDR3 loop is CSAATEYEQYF. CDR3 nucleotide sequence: TGCAGTGCTGCCACAGAATACGAGCAGTACTTC.

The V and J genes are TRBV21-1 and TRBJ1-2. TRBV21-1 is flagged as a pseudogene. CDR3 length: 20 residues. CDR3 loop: CASSKGSLRRGFWTNYGYTF. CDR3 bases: TGTGCCAGCAGCAAAGGAAGTCTAAGACGGGGGTTCTGGACTAACTATGGCTACACCTTC.

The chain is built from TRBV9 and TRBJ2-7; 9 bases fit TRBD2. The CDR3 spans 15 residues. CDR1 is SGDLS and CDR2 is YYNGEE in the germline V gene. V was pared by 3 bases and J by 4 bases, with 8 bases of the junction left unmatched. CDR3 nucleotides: TGTGCCAGCAGCGCTCAGACTAGCGGACAGTACGAGCAGTACTTC. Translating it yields CASSAQTSGQYEQYF.

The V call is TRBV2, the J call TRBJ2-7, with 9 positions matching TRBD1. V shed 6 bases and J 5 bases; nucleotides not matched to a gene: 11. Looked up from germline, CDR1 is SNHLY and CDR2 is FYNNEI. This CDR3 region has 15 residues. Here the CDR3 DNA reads TGTGCCAGCAGATCAACACAGGGGGCCGGGCACGAGCAGTACTTC. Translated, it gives CASRSTQGAGHEQYF.

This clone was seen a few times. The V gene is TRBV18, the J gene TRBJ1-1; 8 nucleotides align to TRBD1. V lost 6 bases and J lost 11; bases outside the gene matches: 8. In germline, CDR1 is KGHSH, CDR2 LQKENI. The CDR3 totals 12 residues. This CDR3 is CASSAGGGLAFF. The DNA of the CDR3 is TGTGCCAGCTCGGCAGGGGGCGGACTGGCTTTCTTT.

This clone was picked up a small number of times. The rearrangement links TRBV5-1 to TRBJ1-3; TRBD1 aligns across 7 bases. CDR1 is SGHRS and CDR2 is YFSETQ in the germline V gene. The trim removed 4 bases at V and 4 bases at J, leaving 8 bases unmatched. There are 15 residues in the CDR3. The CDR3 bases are TGCGCCAGCAGCGTCGGACAGGCCGGCGGAAACACCATATATTTT. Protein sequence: CASSVGQAGGNTIYF.

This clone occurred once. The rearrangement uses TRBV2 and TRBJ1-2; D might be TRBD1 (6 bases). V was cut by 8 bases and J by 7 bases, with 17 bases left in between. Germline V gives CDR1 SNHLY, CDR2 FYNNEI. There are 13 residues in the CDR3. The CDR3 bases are TGTGCCAGCCGGGGGGGGGCAGCGTTTGGCTACACCTTC. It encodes CASRGGAAFGYTF.

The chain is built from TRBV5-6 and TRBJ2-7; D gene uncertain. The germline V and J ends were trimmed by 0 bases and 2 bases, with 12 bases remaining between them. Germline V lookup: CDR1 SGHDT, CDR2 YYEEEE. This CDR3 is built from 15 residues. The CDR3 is CASSLVALSPYEQYF. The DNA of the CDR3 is TGTGCCAGCAGCTTGGTAGCTCTGAGCCCCTACGAGCAGTACTTC.

The CDR3 protein is CASSEVQGLGANVLTF. CDR3 in DNA: TGTGCCAGCAGTGAAGTACAGGGTCTTGGGGCCAACGTCCTGACTTTC. V gene TRBV6-1 combines with J gene TRBJ2-6; D might be TRBD1 (6 bases). The length of the CDR3 is 16 residues. CDR1 is MNHNS and CDR2 is SASEGT in the germline V gene. Trimming removed 1 base at V and 3 bases at J, with 10 bases between.

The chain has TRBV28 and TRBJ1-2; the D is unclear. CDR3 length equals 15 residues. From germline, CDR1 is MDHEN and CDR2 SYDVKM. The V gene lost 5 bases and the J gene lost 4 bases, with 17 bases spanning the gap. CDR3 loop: CASSPWEGNGYGYTF. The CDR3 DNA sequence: TGTGCCAGCAGTCCCTGGGAGGGTAATGGCTATGGCTACACCTTC.

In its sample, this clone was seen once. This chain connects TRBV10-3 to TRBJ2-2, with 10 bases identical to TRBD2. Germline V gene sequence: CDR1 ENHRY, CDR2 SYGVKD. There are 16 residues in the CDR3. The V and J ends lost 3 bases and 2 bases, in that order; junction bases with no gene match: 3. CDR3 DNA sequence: TGTGCCATCAGTGAAATAGCGGGAGGAAACACCGGGGAGCTGTTTTTT. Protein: CAISEIAGGNTGELFF.

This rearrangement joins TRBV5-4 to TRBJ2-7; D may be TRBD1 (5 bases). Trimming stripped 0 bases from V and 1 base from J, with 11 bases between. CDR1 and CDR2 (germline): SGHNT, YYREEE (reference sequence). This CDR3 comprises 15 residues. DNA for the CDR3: TGTGCCAGCAGCTTGGGACAACAGGCGTCCTACGAGCAGTACTTC. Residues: CASSLGQQASYEQYF.

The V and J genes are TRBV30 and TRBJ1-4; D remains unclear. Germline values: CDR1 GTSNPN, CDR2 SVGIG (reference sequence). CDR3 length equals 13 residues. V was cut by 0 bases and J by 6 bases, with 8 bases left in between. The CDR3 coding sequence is TGTGCCTGGAGTGTAATGAGTGATGAAAAACTGTTTTTT. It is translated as CAWSVMSDEKLFF.

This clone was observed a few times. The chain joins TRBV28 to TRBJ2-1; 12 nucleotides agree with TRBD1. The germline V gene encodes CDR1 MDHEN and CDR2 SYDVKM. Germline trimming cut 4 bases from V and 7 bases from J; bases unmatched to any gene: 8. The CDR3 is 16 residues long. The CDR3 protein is CASSSPGQGARNEQFF. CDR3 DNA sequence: TGTGCCAGCAGTTCTCCGGGACAGGGGGCGCGGAATGAGCAGTTCTTC.

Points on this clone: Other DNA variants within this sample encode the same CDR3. The CDR3 sequence: CASRGPGLASDEQYF. Here the CDR3 DNA reads TGTGCCAGCAGAGGACCGGGACTCGCCTCGGACGAGCAGTACTTC. The V and J genes are TRBV6-1 and TRBJ2-7, with a weak D call TRBD2 (6 bases). The CDR3 spans 15 residues. V gave up 6 bases and J gave up 5 bases, with 20 bases separating them. Germline lookup yields CDR1 MNHNS and CDR2 SASEGT.

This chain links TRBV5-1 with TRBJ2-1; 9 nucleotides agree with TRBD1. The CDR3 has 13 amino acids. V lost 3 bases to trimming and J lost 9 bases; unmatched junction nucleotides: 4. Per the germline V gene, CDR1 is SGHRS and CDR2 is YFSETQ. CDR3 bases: TGCGCCAGCAGCTCCGGGACAGGGTCTGAGCAGTTCTTC. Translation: CASSSGTGSEQFF. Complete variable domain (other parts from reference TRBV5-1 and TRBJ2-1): KAGVTQTPRYLIKTRGQQVTLSCSPISGHRSVSWYQQTPGQGLQFLFEYFSETQRNKGNFPGRFSGRQFSNSRSEMNVSTLELGDSALYLCASSSGTGSEQFFGPGTRLTVL.

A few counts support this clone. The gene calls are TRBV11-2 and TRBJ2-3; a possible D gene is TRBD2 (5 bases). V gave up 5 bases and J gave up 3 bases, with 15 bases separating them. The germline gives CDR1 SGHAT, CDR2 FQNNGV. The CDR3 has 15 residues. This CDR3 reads CASSHGNKGTDTQYF. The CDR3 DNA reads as TGTGCCAGCAGCCACGGGAACAAGGGAACAGATACGCAGTATTTT.